The 26 T cell receptor beta chains reported below all come from one sample, sequenced in a study of PD-1 blockade in mismatch repair-deficient tumors. Sequencing was performed with immunoSEQ multiplex PCR; in TCRdb, only in-frame clones are kept and a portion is missing. The sample shows tens of thousands of clones, roughly 80% of them seen only once. The starting material was peripheral blood, obtained 44 weeks after starting pembrolizumab. All receptors come from an adult with mismatch repair-deficient cancer.

The rearrangement uses TRBV6-5 and TRBJ2-7; D is perhaps TRBD1 (6 bases). The germline CDR1 and CDR2 sequences are MNHEY and SVGAGI. Trimming pared 5 bases from V and 4 bases from J, leaving 9 bases between. This CDR3 has 12 amino acids. The CDR3 reads CASSTDRYEQYF. CDR3 DNA sequence: TGTGCCAGCAGTACCGACAGGTACGAGCAGTACTTC.

The V gene is TRBV4-3, the J gene TRBJ2-4; TRBD1 matches 9 bases. V shed 3 bases and J 6 bases; nucleotides not matched to a gene: 6. The CDR3 totals 15 residues. CDR1 is LGHNA and CDR2 is YSLEER in the germline V gene. The CDR3 DNA reads as TGCGCCAGCAGCCATGGACAGGGGATCGGAAACATTCAGTACTTC. It yields the protein CASSHGQGIGNIQYF.

The chain carries TRBV7-3 and TRBJ2-1, with 9 bases fitting TRBD2. V gave up 1 base and J gave up 8 bases; unmatched junction bases: 12. CDR1 is SGHTA and CDR2 is FQGTGA in the germline V gene. The CDR3 contains 17 residues. The CDR3 coding sequence is TGTGCCAGCAGCTTAAGTACGGTTGGACTAGCGTTGGATGAGCAGTTCTTC. This codes for CASSLSTVGLALDEQFF.

This chain uses TRBV5-4 with TRBJ2-7, with TRBD1 identical over 8 bases. The trim removed 4 bases at V and 4 bases at J, leaving 10 bases unmatched. Germline assignment: CDR1 SGHNT and CDR2 YYREEE (reference sequence). The CDR3 runs to 15 residues. CDR3 in amino acids: CASSPGQGYWYEQYF. For the CDR3, the DNA is TGTGCCAGCAGCCCCGGACAGGGATATTGGTACGAGCAGTACTTC.

The chain combines TRBV19 with TRBJ1-5, with D unresolved. The CDR3 has 14 residues. Germline loops: CDR1 LNHDA, CDR2 SQIVND (reference sequence). Trimming pared 7 bases from V and 4 bases from J, leaving 14 bases between. CDR3 nucleotides: TGTGCCAGTAACGATCGTTGGTCAAATCAGCCCCAGCATTTT. Its translation: CASNDRWSNQPQHF.

This rearrangement joins TRBV4-3 to TRBJ2-7; 8 nucleotides match TRBD1. Germline loops: CDR1 LGHNA, CDR2 YSLEER. This CDR3 is built from 13 residues. The J segment lost 3 bases and the V segment lost 9 bases, leaving 7 bases of the junction unmatched. The CDR3 loop reads CASSVDRDYEQYF. In nucleotides, the CDR3 is TGCGCCAGTTCCGTGGACAGGGACTACGAGCAGTACTTC.

Here the CDR3 reads CASSLSGATNEKLFF. The CDR3 nucleotides are TGTGCCAGCAGTCTATCGGGCGCAACTAATGAAAAACTGTTTTTT. The chain carries TRBV6-1 and TRBJ1-4; D not certain. Germline assignment: CDR1 MNHNS and CDR2 SASEGT. The germline V and J ends were trimmed by 5 bases and 0 bases, with 10 bases remaining between them. The CDR3 is made up of 15 amino acids.

The rearrangement links TRBV7-3 to TRBJ2-7; D is perhaps TRBD1 (6 bases). The CDR3 has 14 amino acids. Germline V gene sequence: CDR1 SGHTA, CDR2 FQGTGA. Trimming removed 2 bases at V and 3 bases at J, with 11 bases between. The CDR3: CASSLGGQFYEQYF. The CDR3 coding sequence is TGTGCCAGCAGCTTAGGAGGACAGTTCTACGAGCAGTACTTC.

The CDR3 DNA follows: TGCGCCAGCAGCCAAGAGGTGTATCAGCCCCAGCATTTT. Its protein is CASSQEVYQPQHF. The chain combines TRBV4-1 with TRBJ1-5, with no clear D. Germline lookup yields CDR1 MGHRA and CDR2 YSYEKL. This CDR3 region has 13 residues. V dropped 0 bases and J dropped 5 bases, with 5 bases sitting between them.

The CDR3 spells CASSKAGGLSTSGANVLTF. As DNA, the CDR3 is TGTGCCAGCAGCAAAGCGGGGGGGTTGAGCACCTCTGGGGCCAACGTCCTGACTTTC. The rearrangement joins TRBV21-1 to TRBJ2-6; TRBD2, the table's D call, lacks a check against the DNA. TRBV21-1 corresponds to a pseudogene. The CDR3 runs to 19 residues.

J is TRBJ2-1 and V is TRBV6-6; 7 bases are a match to TRBD2. CDR1 MNHNY and CDR2 SVGAGI come from the germline V gene (reference sequence). Trimming removed 2 bases from V and 4 bases from J; junction bases left unmatched: 5. This CDR3 spans 15 amino acids. In nucleotides, the CDR3 is TGTGCCAGCAGTTACAACCGGGAGGAGTACAATGAGCAGTTCTTC. It encodes CASSYNREEYNEQFF.

The chain recombines TRBV10-1 with TRBJ2-1; 7 nucleotides line up with TRBD2. J lost 0 bases, V lost 3 bases, and 8 bases had no gene match. The V gene's germline CDR1 is WNHNN and CDR2 SYGVQD (reference sequence). The CDR3 totals 17 residues. The CDR3 region is CASSETPSGYSYNEQFF. The CDR3 DNA sequence: TGCGCCAGCAGTGAAACCCCTAGCGGCTACTCCTACAATGAGCAGTTCTTC.

This clone turned up a few times. V is TRBV2 and J is TRBJ2-7; a weak D match, TRBD1 (6 bases). V shed 9 bases and J shed 2 bases, with 14 bases lying between them. Germline V lookup: CDR1 SNHLY, CDR2 FYNNEI. The CDR3 contains 13 residues. This CDR3 is CARSGAHPYEQYF. The DNA of the CDR3 is TGTGCCAGATCAGGGGCTCACCCCTACGAGCAGTACTTC.

This clone was observed a single time. This chain uses TRBV27 with TRBJ1-1; D is unresolved. Trimming removed 4 bases from V and 0 bases from J, with 6 bases in between. Per germline, CDR1 MNHEY and CDR2 SMNVEV (reference sequence). This CDR3 spans 13 amino acids. For the CDR3, the DNA is TGTGCCAGCAGTTCCCTAGTGAACACTGAAGCTTTCTTT. Translation gives CASSSLVNTEAFF.

This rearrangement joins TRBV6-5 to TRBJ2-7; TRBD1 agrees at 9 bases. The CDR3 is 15 residues long. Germline lookup yields CDR1 MNHEY and CDR2 SVGAGI. V gave up 4 bases and J gave up 4 bases; unmatched junction bases: 8. CDR3 amino acids: CASSSFRTGEYEQYF. The DNA of the CDR3 is TGTGCCAGCAGTTCTTTTAGGACAGGGGAATACGAGCAGTACTTC.

The rearrangement uses TRBV7-6 and TRBJ1-5, with D possibly matching TRBD1 (5 bases). V lost 0 bases and J 1 base, leaving 19 bases between the germline ends. The length of the CDR3 is 19 residues. Germline CDR1 and CDR2: SGHVS and FNYEAQ. The CDR3 loop is CASSLADGADGGSNQPQHF. In DNA, the CDR3 is TGTGCCAGCAGCTTAGCGGACGGAGCGGATGGGGGGAGCAATCAGCCCCAGCATTTT.

Points on this clone: This sample also contains other DNA sequences that code for the same CDR3. The chain couples TRBV5-4 to TRBJ2-2; D gene uncertain. Per the germline V gene, CDR1 is SGHNT and CDR2 is YYREEE (reference sequence). Trimming took 0 bases from V and 1 from J, leaving 4 bases between them. This CDR3 contains 14 residues. The CDR3 here is CASSLGRNTGELFF. DNA for the CDR3: TGTGCCAGCAGCTTGGGCAGGAACACCGGGGAGCTGTTTTTT.

This clone was seen only a few times. DNA of the CDR3: TGTGCCAGCAGCTTAGCACTAGCGGGGGGATGGACGCAGTATTTT. It specifies CASSLALAGGWTQYF. The V gene is TRBV7-6, the J gene TRBJ2-3, with 12 bases fitting TRBD2. Unmatched junction bases numbered 4, after V lost 0 bases and J lost 9 bases. CDR1 is SGHVS and CDR2 is FNYEAQ in the germline V gene. CDR3 length: 15 residues.

The chain joins TRBV15 to TRBJ1-1, with D unresolved. Trimming cost V 0 bases and J 4 bases, with 9 bases left between them. Germline V gives CDR1 LNHNV, CDR2 YYDKDF (reference sequence). The CDR3 has 14 residues. CDR3 DNA sequence: TGTGCCACCAGCAGAGATACGGGTGGCACTGAAGCTTTCTTT. This translates into CATSRDTGGTEAFF.

This sequence joins TRBV5-4 and TRBJ1-2, with 11 bases fitting TRBD1. Trimming took 4 bases from V and 6 from J; bases not matched to a gene: 2. Germline CDR1 SGHNT, CDR2 YYREEE (reference sequence). The CDR3 length is 13 residues. This chain's CDR3 is CASSQGQGDGYTF. The DNA of the CDR3 is TGTGCCAGCAGCCAGGGACAGGGGGATGGCTACACCTTC.

V gene TRBV19 combines with J gene TRBJ2-1; 12 bases are a match to TRBD2. This CDR3 contains 18 residues. The ends lost 5 bases at V and 5 bases at J; junction bases unmatched: 13. Germline CDR1 and CDR2: LNHDA and SQIVND (reference sequence). The CDR3 loop reads CASSPDPGLAGLNNEQFF. The DNA of the CDR3 is TGTGCCAGTAGTCCGGATCCGGGACTAGCGGGCCTAAACAATGAGCAGTTCTTC.

V usage is TRBV7-9 and J usage is TRBJ2-1, with a possible D match to TRBD2 (6 bases). V was clipped by 2 bases and J by 5 bases, with 13 bases between them. CDR1 is SEHNR and CDR2 is FQNEAQ in the germline V gene (reference sequence). This CDR3 region has 15 residues. The CDR3 DNA sequence: TGTGCCAGCAGCTTAATGGGACTGATTGACAATGAGCAGTTCTTC. It translates to CASSLMGLIDNEQFF. The entire variable domain, with the rest obtained from reference TRBV7-9 and TRBJ2-1, is as follows: DTGVSQNPRHKITKRGQNVTFRCDPISEHNRLYWYRQTLGQGPEFLTYFQNEAQLEKSRLLSDRFSAERPKGSFSTLEIQRTEQGDSAMYLCASSLMGLIDNEQFFGPGTRLTVL.

The rearrangement joins TRBV7-9 to TRBJ2-5; TRBD1 aligns across 10 bases. CDR3 length: 15 residues. Germline V gene lookup returns CDR1 SEHNR and CDR2 FQNEAQ (reference sequence). Trimming took 5 bases from V and 5 from J; bases not matched to a gene: 8. The CDR3 reads CASSTRQGAGETQYF. The CDR3 region has the DNA TGTGCCAGCAGCACCAGACAGGGGGCAGGGGAGACCCAGTACTTC. The complete variable domain, with remaining parts taken from reference TRBV7-9 and TRBJ2-5, reads DTGVSQNPRHKITKRGQNVTFRCDPISEHNRLYWYRQTLGQGPEFLTYFQNEAQLEKSRLLSDRFSAERPKGSFSTLEIQRTEQGDSAMYLCASSTRQGAGETQYFGPGTRLLVL.

V gene TRBV19 combines with J gene TRBJ2-7; 12 positions agree with TRBD2. The germline V gene has CDR1 LNHDA and CDR2 SQIVND (reference sequence). Trimming cost V 7 bases and J 5 bases; bases outside gene matches: 6. CDR3 length: 14 amino acids. The chain's CDR3 is CASKLAGGLNEQYF. The CDR3 DNA reads TGTGCCAGTAAACTAGCGGGAGGCCTGAACGAGCAGTACTTC.

The V gene is TRBV6-6, the J gene TRBJ2-6; D unclear. Trimming left V 10 bases short and J 0 bases short, with 10 bases between. Per germline, CDR1 MNHNY and CDR2 SVGAGI (reference sequence). The CDR3 spans 14 residues. CDR3: CATVGSSGANVLTF. The CDR3 region has the DNA TGTGCCACCGTCGGCAGCTCTGGGGCCAACGTCCTGACTTTC.

The rearrangement joins TRBV6-1 to TRBJ1-1; 7 nucleotides match TRBD1. The ends lost 0 bases at V and 6 bases at J; junction bases unmatched: 13. Germline V lookup: CDR1 MNHNS, CDR2 SASEGT. This CDR3 is 17 amino acids long. This CDR3 is CASSEARLRGLLSEAFF. DNA of the CDR3: TGTGCCAGCAGTGAAGCGCGGTTAAGGGGGCTCTTATCTGAAGCTTTCTTT.